A selection of T cell receptor beta chains follows, all from one sample in a study of blood T cell repertoires in COVID-19. Generated by immunoSEQ multiplex PCR, the TCRdb table keeps only in-frame clones and is missing some. The data contain some 76,000 clones, roughly 80% of them singletons. Input material: peripheral blood. Receptors were obtained from a man over 45 with COVID-19, enrolled during active disease. CDR3s include the opening cysteine and the closing phenylalanine or tryptophan. The order of the fields is V gene, J gene, clone size, D gene, CDR3 DNA, CDR3 protein. D genes are given only for firm matches. For some rows the clone size is stated as once, few or many, or as a class when expanded; others skip it.

v_gene: TRBV3-1/TRBV3-2
j_gene: TRBJ2-2
abundance: .
d_gene: .
CDR3nt: TGTGCCAGCAGCCAAGGGCAATGGAACACCGGGGAGCTGTTTTTT
CDR3aa: CASSQGQWNTGELFF

v_gene: TRBV6-2/TRBV6-3
j_gene: TRBJ2-5
abundance: .
d_gene: .
CDR3nt: TGTGCCAGCAGTTACACAGCCCGGCAGACCCAGTACTTC
CDR3aa: CASSYTARQTQYF

v_gene: TRBV10-2
j_gene: TRBJ2-3
abundance: .
d_gene: .
CDR3nt: TGCGCCAGCACCTACACAGATACGCAGTATTTT
CDR3aa: CASTYTDTQYF

v_gene: TRBV19
j_gene: TRBJ2-2
abundance: .
d_gene: TRBD2
CDR3nt: TGTGCCAGCCGCTGGAGCGGGAGAGTTGGCACCGGGGAGCTGTTTTTT
CDR3aa: CASRWSGRVGTGELFF

v_gene: TRBV19
j_gene: TRBJ2-2
abundance: .
d_gene: TRBD2
CDR3nt: TGTGCCACTCAACCCCTAAGAGCGGGGCACACCGGGGAGCTGTTTTTT
CDR3aa: CATQPLRAGHTGELFF

v_gene: TRBV15
j_gene: TRBJ2-7
abundance: .
d_gene: TRBD2
CDR3nt: TGTGCCACCAGCAGAGATGGGGCCCGGACTAGCGGGAGATCTTCCTACGAGCAGTACTTC
CDR3aa: CATSRDGARTSGRSSYEQYF

v_gene: TRBV29-1
j_gene: TRBJ1-4
abundance: .
d_gene: .
CDR3nt: TGCAGCGGGGGGTCGAGTAATGAAAAACTGTTTTTT
CDR3aa: CSGGSSNEKLFF

v_gene: TRBV9
j_gene: TRBJ2-7
abundance: once
d_gene: .
CDR3nt: TGTGCCAGCAGCATGAGCGGTTCCTCCTCCTACGAGCAGTACTTC
CDR3aa: CASSMSGSSSYEQYF

v_gene: TRBV2
j_gene: TRBJ2-1
abundance: .
d_gene: TRBD2
CDR3nt: TGTGCCAGCAGCGCACTAGCGGGACGGAACAATGAGCAGTTCTTC
CDR3aa: CASSALAGRNNEQFF

v_gene: TRBV30
j_gene: TRBJ1-1
abundance: .
d_gene: TRBD1
CDR3nt: TGTGCCTGGCGGACAGGAAGGGGGACCGGGGCTTTCTTT
CDR3aa: CAWRTGRGTGAFF

v_gene: TRBV5-4
j_gene: TRBJ2-7
abundance: .
d_gene: .
CDR3nt: TGTGCCAGCAGCCGTCTCGCGGACGAGCAGTACTTC
CDR3aa: CASSRLADEQYF

v_gene: TRBV4-2
j_gene: TRBJ2-5
abundance: .
d_gene: TRBD2
CDR3nt: TGTGCCAGCAGCCAAGATGGGGGACTAGCGGGAGTAGAGACCCAGTACTTC
CDR3aa: CASSQDGGLAGVETQYF

v_gene: TRBV27
j_gene: TRBJ1-5
abundance: .
d_gene: TRBD1
CDR3nt: TGTGCCAGCAGTCCGCTGACAGGGGTCAATCAGCCCCAGCATTTT
CDR3aa: CASSPLTGVNQPQHF

v_gene: TRBV25-1
j_gene: TRBJ2-7
abundance: .
d_gene: TRBD2
CDR3nt: TGTGCCAGCAGTGGTGGCATAGCGGGGGCCAGTTTC
CDR3aa: CASSGGIAGASF

v_gene: TRBV5-1
j_gene: TRBJ2-1
abundance: .
d_gene: TRBD2
CDR3nt: TGCGCCAGCAGCTTGTCGGGCGGGAGTATCAATGAGCAGTTCTTC
CDR3aa: CASSLSGGSINEQFF

v_gene: TRBV28
j_gene: TRBJ2-7
abundance: many
d_gene: TRBD2
CDR3nt: TGTGCCAGCAGAACTAGCGGGAGGGCCTTGGGCTCCGAGCAGTACTTC
CDR3aa: CASRTSGRALGSEQYF

v_gene: TRBV5-4
j_gene: TRBJ2-5
abundance: .
d_gene: TRBD1
CDR3nt: TGTGCCAGCAGCTTGAACAGGGGGGCGACCCAGTACTTC
CDR3aa: CASSLNRGATQYF